A selection of T cell receptor beta chains follows, all from one sample in a study of breast tumors, draining lymph nodes, adjacent tissues. MiXCR, run by TCRdb on the multiplex PCR reads, gives a single entry per CDR3 protein. The sample records 150,000 to 200,000 distinct CDR3 sequences, approximately 33% being singletons. Sequencing input: axillary lymph node tissue. These receptors came from a female donor with breast cancer. Some clones in this sample may be carry-over from other donors' samples. CDR3s include the opening cysteine and the closing phenylalanine or tryptophan. Each record gives: J gene, clone size, V gene, D gene, CDR3 protein, CDR3 DNA. The D gene is left open where the match is weak. Clone size is shown for a subset of rows, as once, few, many or a class of expanded clone.

TRBJ1-2,many,TRBV11-3,TRBD1,CASSSAYGAGTGAYGYTF,TGTGCCAGCAGCTCCGCTTACGGGGCCGGGACAGGGGCCTATGGCTACACCTTC
TRBJ2-7,many,TRBV27,-,CASSDLASYEQYF,TGTGCCAGCAGTGATCTAGCATCCTACGAGCAGTACTTC
TRBJ2-7,many,TRBV11-3,TRBD2,CASSLDHRLALYEQYF,TGTGCCAGCAGCTTAGATCACCGACTAGCCCTCTACGAGCAGTACTTC
TRBJ1-6,-,TRBV24-1,-,CATQNDGTYNSPLHF,TGTGCCACCCAGAACGACGGGACCTATAATTCACCCCTCCACTTT
TRBJ1-2,-,TRBV5-1,-,CASSLGTGNSYGYAF,TGCGCCAGCAGCTTAGGAACAGGCAACTCCTATGGCTACGCCTTC
TRBJ2-7,many,TRBV9,-,CASSVRGGYEQYF,TGTGCCAGCAGCGTACGTGGGGGCTACGAGCAGTACTTC
TRBJ2-5,many,TRBV6-6,TRBD1,CASSYPDRGEETQYF,TGTGCCAGCAGTTACCCAGACAGGGGGGAAGAGACCCAGTACTTC
TRBJ1-1,-,TRBV10-3,-,CAISADTEAFF,TGTGCCATCAGTGCCGACACTGAAGCTTTCTTT
TRBJ2-1,many,TRBV11-3,-,CASSKGLSNEQFF,TGTGCCAGCAGCAAGGGACTTTCCAATGAGCAGTTCTTC
TRBJ1-2,many,TRBV30,-,CAWSRSRTEYHTF,TGTGCCTGGAGTAGGTCCCGCACCGAGTACCACACCTTC
TRBJ1-6,many,TRBV6-2/TRBV6-3,-,CASSYQRNSPLHF,TGTGCCAGCAGTTACCAGAGAAATTCACCCCTCCACTTT
TRBJ1-2,many,TRBV6-6,-,CASSYSMSSNYGYTF,TGTGCCAGCAGTTACTCCATGTCCTCAAACTATGGCTACACCTTC
TRBJ1-5,many,TRBV5-8,-,CASSIGTGLGNQPQHF,TGTGCCAGCAGCATAGGGACCGGATTGGGCAATCAGCCCCAGCATTTT
TRBJ2-3,many,TRBV12-3/TRBV12-4,TRBD1,CASSRQGAGTQYF,TGTGCCAGCAGCCGACAGGGGGCGGGTACGCAGTATTTT
TRBJ2-2,many,TRBV13,TRBD2,CASSPKAGVHTGELFF,TGTGCCAGCAGCCCGAAAGCGGGGGTTCACACCGGGGAGCTGTTTTTT
TRBJ2-5,few,TRBV19,-,CASSIVGHQGETQYF,TGTGCCAGTAGTATTGTGGGACACCAAGGGGAGACCCAGTACTTC
TRBJ2-2,many,TRBV4-2,TRBD2,CASSQDYGDGGGAGELFF,TGTGCCAGCAGCCAAGATTATGGGGATGGCGGGGGGGCCGGGGAGCTGTTTTTT
TRBJ1-2,few,TRBV3-1,TRBD1,CASSHETGGGYGYTF,TGTGCCAGCAGCCATGAAACAGGGGGCGGTTATGGCTACACCTTC
TRBJ2-7,-,TRBV10-3,-,CATQLGDSASYEQYF,TGTGCCACCCAACTTGGAGATAGCGCGTCCTACGAGCAGTACTTC
TRBJ2-5,many,TRBV2,-,CASSEPRLEETQYF,TGTGCCAGCAGTGAACCCAGGCTGGAAGAGACCCAGTACTTC
TRBJ1-2,many,TRBV7-9,-,CASSLDIYGYTF,TGTGCCAGCAGCTTAGACATCTATGGCTACACCTTC
TRBJ2-3,-,TRBV7-6,TRBD2,CASSWGLAGGPDTQYF,TGCGCCAGCAGCTGGGGACTAGCGGGGGGGCCTGATACGCAGTATTTT
TRBJ1-5,many,TRBV6-2/TRBV6-3,-,CASSYHSGNQPQHF,TGTGCCAGCAGTTATCACAGTGGCAATCAGCCCCAGCATTTT
TRBJ2-1,-,TRBV28,-,CASSPFTSDNEQFF,TGTGCCAGCAGTCCCTTTACTAGTGACAATGAGCAGTTCTTC
TRBJ2-7,few,TRBV6-1,-,CASSEAWNLDEQYF,TGTGCCAGCAGTGAAGCTTGGAATCTCGACGAGCAGTACTTC
TRBJ2-3,many,TRBV20-1,TRBD2,CSARDPGLAGTDTQYF,TGCAGTGCTAGAGATCCCGGACTAGCGGGGACGGATACGCAGTATTTT
TRBJ1-2,many,TRBV7-6,-,CASSLDGRSGSGYGYTF,TGTGCCAGCAGCTTAGATGGGCGGTCAGGATCGGGCTATGGCTACACCTTC
TRBJ2-7,-,TRBV27,-,CASSLSFLSSYEQYF,TGTGCCAGCAGTTTATCCTTCCTAAGCTCCTACGAGCAGTACTTC
TRBJ1-4,-,TRBV2,-,CASIRLWREKLFF,TGTGCCAGCATTAGGCTCTGGAGGGAAAAACTGTTTTTT
TRBJ1-6,many,TRBV11-3,TRBD1,CASSSRGLSYSPLHF,TGTGCCAGCAGCTCCAGGGGGCTGAGTTATTCACCCCTCCACTTT
TRBJ2-5,many,TRBV5-8,TRBD1,CASSWGDRGQETQYF,TGTGCCAGCAGCTGGGGGGACAGGGGACAAGAGACCCAGTACTTC
TRBJ2-7,many,TRBV10-2,TRBD1,CASSSGTGPSSYEQYF,TGCGCCAGCAGCTCCGGGACAGGGCCGAGCTCCTACGAGCAGTACTTC
TRBJ1-6,-,TRBV5-8,TRBD1,CASSSWTGSYNSPLHF,TGTGCCAGCAGCTCGTGGACAGGGTCCTATAATTCACCCCTCCACTTT
TRBJ1-6,-,TRBV6-5,-,CASTDQGRTNSPLHF,TGTGCCAGCACCGACCAGGGACGGACGAATTCACCCCTCCACTTT
TRBJ1-3,many,TRBV19,-,CASRTGFGNTIYF,TGTGCCAGTAGGACGGGCTTTGGAAACACCATATATTTT
TRBJ2-2,medium-sized,TRBV19,TRBD2,CASSIDNTGTSGSGELFF,TGTGCCAGTAGTATAGACAATACAGGGACTAGCGGTTCCGGGGAGCTGTTTTTT
TRBJ1-4,few,TRBV18,-,CASSVKGNEKLFF,TGTGCCAGCTCAGTGAAGGGCAATGAAAAACTGTTTTTT
TRBJ2-7,-,TRBV5-4,TRBD2,CASSFLAGGAYEQYF,TGTGCCAGCAGCTTTCTGGCGGGAGGCGCCTACGAGCAGTACTTC
TRBJ2-1,once,TRBV15,TRBD2,CATSRVLGLASNEQFF,TGTGCCACCAGCAGAGTTCTGGGACTAGCATCGAATGAGCAGTTCTTC
TRBJ1-4,few,TRBV6-9,-,CASVQDGSNEKLFF,TGTGCCAGTGTTCAGGACGGAAGTAATGAAAAACTGTTTTTT